These 25 T cell receptor beta chains were all obtained from the same sample, sequenced in a study of T cells after posttransplantation cyclophosphamide (TCRdb year 2016). Viable CD3+CD4+ or CD3+CD8+ cells that were CCR7+CD45RA+CD45RO-CD95-CD27+CD28+ were defined as naive T cells. Receptors were amplified or captured by the immunoSEQ multiplex PCR assay. The table was pulled from immuneACCESS by TCRdb, which kept in-frame rearrangements only. Such tables lose some clones; where checked, under half of the loss comes from unresolved V genes, and the rest has no known cause. In all, the sample holds just over 20,000 clones, and over 95% of those were seen once. The ten top clones hold around 0.17% of the sample. What was sequenced was naive CD4+ T cells sorted from PBMCs. These receptors all stem from a man aged 40-55 years in good health, CMV-negative, and a related stem cell transplant donor.

This chain joins TRBV14 and TRBJ2-2, with D perhaps matching TRBD2 (6 bases). V lost 3 bases and J 3 bases, leaving 14 bases between the germline ends. CDR3 size: 16 residues. Germline CDR1 reads SGHDN; CDR2 reads FVKESK. The chain's CDR3 is CASSHGTSTHTGELFF. CDR3 bases: TGTGCCAGCAGCCATGGCACTAGCACCCACACCGGGGAGCTGTTTTTT. Full variable domain (rest looked up from reference TRBV14 and TRBJ2-2): EAGVTQFPSHSVIEKGQTVTLRCDPISGHDNLYWYRRVMGKEIKFLLHFVKESKQDESGMPNNRFLAERTGGTYSTLKVQPAELEDSGVYFCASSHGTSTHTGELFFGEGSRLTVL.

V and J are TRBV9 and TRBJ1-1; TRBD1 might be the D (5 bases). Trimming stripped 3 bases from V and 4 bases from J, with 16 bases between. This CDR3 has 15 amino acids. Germline lookup yields CDR1 SGDLS and CDR2 YYNGEE. CDR3 bases: TGTGCCAGCAGCGCCCGGCAGGGAATCGGCACTGAAGCTTTCTTT. Translating gives CASSARQGIGTEAFF.

This chain joins TRBV28 and TRBJ2-3, with D unresolved. V was cut by 3 bases and J by 5 bases, with 6 bases left in between. This CDR3 spans 12 amino acids. The germline CDR1 and CDR2 sequences are MDHEN and SYDVKM. CDR3: CASSLYGDTQYF. The CDR3 DNA reads TGTGCCAGCAGTTTGTACGGAGATACGCAGTATTTT.

The rearrangement uses TRBV6-6 and TRBJ2-1; D might be TRBD1 (6 bases). The germline V gene encodes CDR1 MNHNY and CDR2 SVGAGI (reference sequence). CDR3 length equals 16 residues. The V gene lost 0 bases and the J gene lost 4 bases, with 13 bases spanning the gap. The CDR3: CASSYSIRTEYNEQFF. The CDR3 nucleotides are TGTGCCAGCAGTTACTCGATCCGGACAGAATACAATGAGCAGTTCTTC.

This clone has just one count. The chain combines TRBV4-2 with TRBJ2-3; 9 bases line up with TRBD2. The CDR3 runs to 16 residues. CDR1 and CDR2 (germline): LGHNA, YNFKEQ. V was clipped by 2 bases and J by 1 base; unmatched bases: 4. The DNA of the CDR3 is TGTGCCAGCAGCCAACCAATAGCGGGGGGCACAGATACGCAGTATTTT. This sequence encodes CASSQPIAGGTDTQYF.

The chain employs TRBV28 and TRBJ2-7; TRBD1 aligns across 7 bases. V dropped 5 bases and J dropped 1; count of bases not matched to a gene: 8. Per germline, CDR1 MDHEN and CDR2 SYDVKM. The CDR3 is 15 residues long. CDR3 DNA sequence: TGTGCCAGCAGTCAGAGGGGGCGTCTTTCCTACGAGCAGTACTTC. Its protein is CASSQRGRLSYEQYF.

The rearrangement joins TRBV30 to TRBJ2-7; possible D gene TRBD1, 5 bases. CDR1 is GTSNPN and CDR2 is SVGIG in the germline V gene (reference sequence). The V gene lost 3 bases and the J gene lost 0 bases, with 9 bases spanning the gap. This CDR3 has 13 residues. CDR3 nucleotides: TGTGCCTGGAGAGGAAGGGGCTCCTACGAGCAGTACTTC. Translating it yields CAWRGRGSYEQYF.

Remarks on this clone: Its ends do not fully match the called genes, so a read error is possible. V is TRBV5-8 and J is TRBJ1-5, with TRBD1 matching 7 bases. In germline, CDR1 is SGHTS, CDR2 YDEGEE. This CDR3 is 17 amino acids long. CDR3 nucleotide sequence: TGTGCCGGCAGCCCCCCGACAGGGTTGTTCAGCAATCAGCCCCAGCATTTT. As protein: CAGSPPTGLFSNQPQHF.

This clone was detected only once. This sequence joins TRBV19 and TRBJ1-1; tentatively, D is TRBD1 (5 bases). Trimming took off 9 bases at V and 3 bases at J, with 11 bases between the two ends. Per germline, CDR1 LNHDA and CDR2 SQIVND (reference sequence). The CDR3 loop spans 12 amino acids. In DNA form, the CDR3 reads TGTGCCAGCCGGGAGGGGTACACTGAAGCTTTCTTT. Encoded protein: CASREGYTEAFF.

The chain links TRBV7-2 to TRBJ2-7; TRBD2 matches at 12 bases. V shed 5 bases, J shed 2 bases, and the junction held 4 bases outside the gene matches. The CDR3 consists of 15 residues. The germline V gene encodes CDR1 SGHTA and CDR2 FQGNSA. The CDR3 spells CASSPRLAGAYEQYF. CDR3 in DNA: TGTGCCAGCAGCCCTAGACTAGCGGGGGCCTACGAGCAGTACTTC.

This sequence joins TRBV5-4 and TRBJ2-2; 11 bases fit TRBD2. The CDR3 totals 17 residues. V lost 4 bases to trimming and J lost 4 bases; unmatched junction nucleotides: 9. Germline loops: CDR1 SGHNT, CDR2 YYREEE (reference sequence). The CDR3 is CASSAKLAGVLTGELFF. CDR3 in DNA: TGTGCCAGCAGCGCCAAACTAGCGGGAGTCCTCACCGGGGAGCTGTTTTTT.

The V and J genes are TRBV28 and TRBJ2-1; TRBD2 matches at 7 bases. There are 15 residues in the CDR3. Losses at the gene ends were 4 bases for V and 3 bases for J; bases not matched to a gene: 6. Germline V gene sequence: CDR1 MDHEN, CDR2 SYDVKM. CDR3 coding DNA: TGTGCCAGCAGTTCCGGGGGACTAAACTACAATGAGCAGTTCTTC. Its protein is CASSSGGLNYNEQFF.

This clone was recorded once. V usage is TRBV10-1 and J usage is TRBJ2-1, with 9 bases fitting TRBD2. The ends lost 8 bases at V and 9 bases at J; junction bases unmatched: 14. The CDR3 contains 15 residues. Germline V gene sequence: CDR1 WNHNN, CDR2 SYGVQD (reference sequence). The CDR3 region is CASPSRLAVGSEQFF. CDR3 sequence (DNA): TGCGCCAGCCCGAGCCGACTAGCGGTAGGCAGTGAGCAGTTCTTC.

The rearrangement joins TRBV19 to TRBJ1-2, with D possibly being TRBD1 (5 bases). V was cut by 5 bases and J by 4 bases, with 23 bases left in between. This CDR3 is 17 amino acids long. Germline V gene data show CDR1 as LNHDA and CDR2 as SQIVND (reference sequence). The CDR3 region has the DNA TGTGCCAGTAGTTTCATACCCGGGACCGCGGGGACCTATGGCTACACCTTC. Amino acid sequence: CASSFIPGTAGTYGYTF.

The chain has TRBV28 and TRBJ1-2; 7 bases align to TRBD1. Germline values: CDR1 MDHEN, CDR2 SYDVKM. V shed 6 bases, J shed 8 bases, and the junction held 18 bases outside the gene matches. The CDR3 runs to 16 residues. The DNA of the CDR3 is TGTGCCAGCAGCGTAATTGGACAGGTCCGTATGGGAGGCTACACCTTC. Protein sequence: CASSVIGQVRMGGYTF.

On this clone: One junction end disagrees with the germline gene, perhaps due to a read error. The CDR3 sequence: CASSPDRANTGELFF. DNA of the CDR3: TGTGCTAGCAGCCCGGACAGGGCGAACACCGGGGAGCTGTTTTTT. The genes are TRBV7-7 and TRBJ2-2, with 8 bases aligning to TRBD1. The CDR3 has 15 residues. From germline, CDR1 is SSHAT and CDR2 FNYEAQ (reference sequence).

The chain couples TRBV30 to TRBJ2-6; unclear D gene. The V gene's germline CDR1 is GTSNPN and CDR2 SVGIG (reference sequence). This CDR3 has 15 amino acids. V was shortened by 2 bases and J by 0 bases, with 8 bases between the two germline ends. CDR3 sequence: CAWSRSSSGANVLTF. CDR3 DNA: TGTGCCTGGAGTCGCTCCAGCTCTGGGGCCAACGTCCTGACTTTC.

The V call is TRBV7-9, the J call TRBJ2-1; D is ambiguous. CDR1 is SEHNR, CDR2 FQNEAQ, per germline (reference sequence). Trimming took 6 bases from V and 0 from J, leaving 9 bases between them. The CDR3 spans 14 residues. The chain's CDR3 is CASRESTSYNEQFF. DNA for the CDR3: TGTGCCAGCAGGGAGAGTACCTCCTACAATGAGCAGTTCTTC.

The rearrangement links TRBV5-1 to TRBJ2-5, with 7 bases lining up with TRBD2. The CDR3 sequence is 14 residues long. The J segment lost 3 bases and the V segment lost 5 bases, leaving 7 bases of the junction unmatched. The germline CDR1 and CDR2 sequences are SGHRS and YFSETQ. The DNA of the CDR3 is TGCGCCAGCAGGTCAACGGCGGGAGAAGAGACCCAGTACTTC. It specifies CASRSTAGEETQYF.

This clone was detected once. V and J are TRBV5-6 and TRBJ2-3; 7 nucleotides line up with TRBD2. V lost 7 bases to trimming and J lost 5 bases; unmatched junction nucleotides: 10. CDR1 is SGHDT and CDR2 is YYEEEE in the germline V gene. The CDR3 length is 14 residues. The CDR3 sequence: CASLLSGEEDTQYF. The CDR3 DNA is TGTGCCAGCTTACTCAGCGGGGAGGAAGATACGCAGTATTTT.

Turning to this clone: An end of the junction does not agree with germline; a read error may underlie this. The identical CDR3 is also encoded by other nucleotide sequences in the sample. V is TRBV19 and J is TRBJ1-4; TRBD1 matches at 7 bases. This CDR3 comprises 15 residues. Germline V lookup: CDR1 LNHDA, CDR2 SQIVND (reference sequence). The CDR3 protein is CASSTPGTENEKLFF. CDR3 coding DNA: TGTGCCAGTAGTACCCCCGGGACAGAGAATGAAAAGCTGTTTTTT.

This chain connects TRBV7-8 to TRBJ2-7; weak D call: TRBD1 (7 bases). V lost 0 bases and J 3 bases, leaving 12 bases between the germline ends. The CDR3 spans 15 residues. Germline V gene lookup returns CDR1 SGHVS and CDR2 FQNEAQ. The CDR3 nucleotides read TGTGCCAGCAGCTTAGCTTCCCAGGGGGGCTACGAGCAGTACTTC. Protein: CASSLASQGGYEQYF.

The rearrangement joins TRBV30 to TRBJ1-1, with D unclear. Germline V gene lookup returns CDR1 GTSNPN and CDR2 SVGIG (reference sequence). V was pared by 3 bases and J by 11 bases, with 19 bases between. This CDR3 contains 13 residues. The CDR3: CAWSENPSVVAFF. In DNA, the CDR3 is TGTGCCTGGAGCGAAAATCCCTCGGTTGTCGCTTTCTTT.

The chain is built from TRBV23-1 and TRBJ1-1; D not certain. TRBV23-1 is assigned to the ORF class and has an uncertain function. The CDR3 has 15 amino acids. V lost 0 bases and J lost 3, with 11 bases in between. Here the CDR3 reads CASSQSRRRDTEAFF. In DNA form, the CDR3 reads TGCGCCAGCAGTCAATCGAGGCGGCGGGACACTGAAGCTTTCTTT.

This rearrangement joins TRBV27 to TRBJ1-5; D is possibly TRBD1 (6 bases). Per the germline V gene, CDR1 is MNHEY and CDR2 is SMNVEV (reference sequence). The ends were cut back, 3 bases at V and 0 bases at J, with 12 bases in the middle. The length of the CDR3 is 16 residues. CDR3 loop: CASSLMGHISNQPQHF. The CDR3 bases are TGTGCCAGCAGTTTGATGGGACACATTAGCAATCAGCCCCAGCATTTT.